Each of the 29 T cell receptor beta chains below was sequenced from the same sample in a study of T cell responses to AZD1222 COVID-19 vaccine. Clones were read by immunoSEQ multiplex PCR, and TCRdb kept only the in-frame ones, dropping some. Here the sample spans 75,000 to 90,000 clones, over 75% being singletons. The sample was peripheral blood, taken 28 days after the second AZD1222 dose. The receptor source for this set is an adult who received the AZD1222 COVID-19 vaccine.

This chain links TRBV7-2 with TRBJ1-2; no firm D call. This CDR3 contains 16 residues. Germline V lookup: CDR1 SGHTA, CDR2 FQGNSA. Trimming removed 5 bases from V and 1 base from J, with 17 bases in between. CDR3 loop: CASSPSVGVLNYGYTF. CDR3 sequence (DNA): TGTGCCAGCAGCCCCTCTGTCGGAGTGCTTAACTATGGCTACACCTTC.

J is TRBJ1-6 and V is TRBV7-6; D might be TRBD1 (6 bases). Trimming left V 2 bases short and J 10 bases short, with 12 bases between. CDR3 length: 14 amino acids. Germline lookup yields CDR1 SGHVS and CDR2 FNYEAQ. CDR3 region: CASSLRGRESPLHF. The CDR3 bases are TGTGCCAGCAGCTTACGGGGGCGGGAGTCACCCCTCCACTTT.

Many counts were recorded for this clone. The V and J genes are TRBV28 and TRBJ2-7, with 9 bases identical to TRBD1. The trim removed 1 base at V and 6 bases at J, leaving 13 bases unmatched. CDR1 and CDR2 (germline): MDHEN, SYDVKM. There are 17 residues in the CDR3. The CDR3 nucleotides read TGTGCCAGCAGTTTATCCCAGGACAGGGGATTCTCTAGCGAGCAGTACTTC. Translation gives CASSLSQDRGFSSEQYF.

CDR3 region: CASSYLDRTYEQYV. The CDR3, as DNA: TGTGCCAGCAGTTACCTAGACAGAACCTACGAGCAGTACGTC. The chain recombines TRBV6-2 or TRBV6-3 with TRBJ2-7; tentative D call: TRBD1 (5 bases). CDR3 size: 14 residues. Per the germline V gene, CDR1 is MNHEY and CDR2 is SVGEGT. The ends were cut back, 2 bases at V and 2 bases at J, with 10 bases in the middle.

This chain's CDR3 is CASSFRTGRDTEAFF. The CDR3 DNA reads as TGTGCCAGCAGTTTTCGGACAGGGAGGGACACTGAAGCTTTCTTT. The chain couples TRBV28 to TRBJ1-1; 8 bases line up with TRBD1. Germline V gene data show CDR1 as MDHEN and CDR2 as SYDVKM. The CDR3 extends over 15 amino acids. Trimming cost V 3 bases and J 3 bases; bases outside gene matches: 6.

The V and J genes are TRBV3-1 (or the pseudogene TRBV3-2) and TRBJ1-2, with unresolved D. Germline V gives CDR1 LGHDT, CDR2 YNNKEL (reference sequence). Trimming removed 1 base from V and 7 bases from J, with 10 bases in between. The CDR3 spans 13 residues. This CDR3 is CASSQAIAGGYTF. The CDR3 DNA reads TGTGCCAGCAGCCAAGCGATCGCCGGTGGCTACACCTTC.

The CDR3 DNA follows: TGTGCCACCAGTGACCAAGGACAGGGAGGGGTGGACGAGCAGTACTTC. This translates into CATSDQGQGGVDEQYF. This sequence joins TRBV24-1 and TRBJ2-7, with a possible D match to TRBD1 (8 bases). Germline CDR1 reads KGHDR; CDR2 reads SFDVKD. Trimming stripped 4 bases from V and 5 bases from J, with 20 bases between. The CDR3 covers 16 residues.

The CDR3 DNA is TGCGCCAGCAGAACAGGGGGAATGGGCCAAGAGACCCAGTACTTC. This translates into CASRTGGMGQETQYF. The chain joins TRBV5-1 to TRBJ2-5; 8 nucleotides agree with TRBD1. Germline values: CDR1 SGHRS, CDR2 YFSETQ. With V trimmed by 5 bases and J by 1 base, 7 bases remained unmatched. There are 15 residues in the CDR3.

V gene TRBV7-9 combines with J gene TRBJ1-1; perhaps TRBD1 as D (5 bases). V gave up 5 bases and J gave up 5 bases, with 18 bases separating them. The length of the CDR3 is 15 residues. Germline-derived CDR1 and CDR2 are SEHNR and FQNEAQ (reference sequence). The CDR3 sequence is CASSPGWGGETEAFF. The CDR3 DNA follows: TGTGCCAGCAGCCCGGGCTGGGGCGGAGAGACTGAAGCTTTCTTT.

The V gene is TRBV18, the J gene TRBJ2-4, with 8 bases that match TRBD1. The CDR3 spans 18 residues. Germline CDR1 KGHSH, CDR2 LQKENI. The trim removed 3 bases at V and 7 bases at J, leaving 17 bases unmatched. This CDR3 reads CASSPELGQGASRNIQYF. CDR3 nucleotide sequence: TGTGCCAGCTCACCCGAACTTGGCCAGGGGGCGTCCAGGAACATTCAGTACTTC.

V gene TRBV28 combines with J gene TRBJ1-6; 7 bases agree with TRBD1. Trimming took 2 bases from V and 10 from J; bases not matched to a gene: 5. The CDR3 runs to 14 residues. CDR1 MDHEN and CDR2 SYDVKM come from the germline V gene. CDR3 sequence reads: CASSLGDSASPLHF. The CDR3 region has the DNA TGTGCCAGCAGTTTAGGGGACAGCGCCTCACCCCTCCACTTT.

In its sample, this clone was seen once. The chain employs TRBV4-3 and TRBJ2-1; TRBD1 agrees at 12 bases. From germline, CDR1 is LGHNA and CDR2 YSLEER. V lost 4 bases and J lost 8; bases outside the gene matches: 9. This CDR3 has 16 residues. As DNA, the CDR3 is TGCGCCAGCAGCCTTGCCGGGACAGGGGGCGTGGATGAGCAGTTCTTC. Translated, it gives CASSLAGTGGVDEQFF.

A few counts support this clone. The chain couples TRBV5-4 to TRBJ1-2; 7 nucleotides line up with TRBD1. The CDR3 totals 16 residues. Germline V gene sequence: CDR1 SGHNT, CDR2 YYREEE (reference sequence). V was pared by 3 bases and J by 0 bases, with 8 bases of the junction left unmatched. This chain's CDR3 is CASSWETGPSNYGYTF. CDR3 coding DNA: TGTGCCAGCAGCTGGGAGACAGGGCCCTCTAACTATGGCTACACCTTC.

The gene calls are TRBV2 and TRBJ1-2, with D possibly matching TRBD1 (5 bases). The CDR3 sequence is 15 residues long. Per germline, CDR1 SNHLY and CDR2 FYNNEI. V lost 7 bases and J lost 8, with 23 bases in between. The CDR3 is CASTSGAMQRSGYTF. DNA for the CDR3: TGTGCCAGCACCTCCGGGGCCATGCAGCGTAGCGGCTACACCTTC.

The gene calls are TRBV5-1 and TRBJ2-7, with D perhaps matching TRBD1 or TRBD2 (6 bases each). V was pared by 1 base and J by 2 bases, with 13 bases between. Germline V lookup: CDR1 SGHRS, CDR2 YFSETQ. The CDR3 sequence is 15 residues long. The CDR3 here is CASSLSGGRTYEQYV. The CDR3 region has the DNA TGCGCCAGCAGCTTGTCCGGGGGCCGGACCTACGAGCAGTACGTC.

This clone was seen a few times. The genes are TRBV3-1 (or the pseudogene TRBV3-2) and TRBJ2-5; 7 bases align to TRBD2. The junction had 3 bases not matched to a gene; V was cut back by 3 bases and J by 2 bases. CDR3 length equals 14 residues. CDR1 is LGHDT, CDR2 YNNKEL, per germline (reference sequence). The CDR3 region is CASSQGAGQETQYF. Written as DNA, the CDR3 is TGTGCCAGCAGCCAGGGAGCGGGGCAAGAGACCCAGTACTTC.

This clone came up once. The V gene is TRBV19, the J gene TRBJ2-1; D perhaps matches TRBD1 (7 bases). This CDR3 contains 17 residues. Germline assignment: CDR1 LNHDA and CDR2 SQIVND (reference sequence). The V end was cut by 1 base, the J end by 7 bases, with 20 bases between. The CDR3 spells CASSIGDRDGGKNEQFF. The CDR3 coding sequence is TGTGCCAGTAGTATAGGAGACAGGGACGGGGGAAAAAATGAGCAGTTCTTC.

J is TRBJ2-5 and V is TRBV24-1; either TRBD1 or TRBD2 may supply D (5 bases each). V lost 3 bases to trimming and J lost 2 bases, with 15 bases between them. Germline loops: CDR1 KGHDR, CDR2 SFDVKD. This CDR3 is built from 16 residues. CDR3 DNA sequence: TGTGCCACCAGTGATCCTACAGGACCGGGGCAAGAGACCCAGTACTTC. Translated, it gives CATSDPTGPGQETQYF.

V gene TRBV18 combines with J gene TRBJ2-1; D possibly corresponds to TRBD1 (6 bases). The germline V gene encodes CDR1 KGHSH and CDR2 LQKENI. CDR3 length equals 18 residues. The ends were cut back, 0 bases at V and 9 bases at J, with 24 bases in the middle. The CDR3 sequence is CASSPPYKSTGVIGEQFF. CDR3 nucleotides: TGTGCCAGCTCACCACCGTATAAATCGACAGGCGTAATCGGTGAGCAGTTCTTC.

The genes are TRBV28 and TRBJ1-1; D unresolved. CDR1 is MDHEN, CDR2 SYDVKM, per germline. This CDR3 has 12 amino acids. The V gene lost 2 bases and the J gene lost 4 bases, with 5 bases spanning the gap. For the CDR3, the DNA is TGTGCCAGCAGTTTACAGGCCACTGAAGCTTTCTTT. This sequence encodes CASSLQATEAFF.

The V and J genes are TRBV28 and TRBJ1-5; D uncertain. Germline values: CDR1 MDHEN, CDR2 SYDVKM. The CDR3 is 15 amino acids. Trimming cost V 2 bases and J 0 bases, with 8 bases left between them. CDR3 residues: CASSLSLGSNQPQHF. In nucleotides, the CDR3 is TGTGCCAGCAGTTTAAGTCTGGGTAGCAATCAGCCCCAGCATTTT.

The genes are TRBV5-6 and TRBJ2-1; the D gene is possibly TRBD1 (5 bases). This CDR3 has 15 residues. Trimming took off 3 bases at V and 4 bases at J, with 14 bases between the two ends. The germline CDR1 and CDR2 sequences are SGHDT and YYEEEE. The DNA for the CDR3 is TGTGCCAGCAGCTCACCTCAGGGCAATTACAATGAGCAGTTCTTC. The encoded protein is CASSSPQGNYNEQFF.

CDR3 sequence: CASRTSGSTDTQYF. As DNA, the CDR3 is TGTGCCAGCCGGACTAGCGGTAGCACAGATACGCAGTATTTT. The chain links TRBV19 to TRBJ2-3, with 10 bases aligning to TRBD2. The J segment lost 0 bases and the V segment lost 9 bases, leaving 3 bases of the junction unmatched. There are 14 residues in the CDR3. Germline assignment: CDR1 LNHDA and CDR2 SQIVND (reference sequence).

This chain uses TRBV9 with TRBJ2-1; tentative D call: TRBD2 (6 bases). V lost 3 bases and J lost 9, with 10 bases in between. The CDR3 covers 12 residues. Per germline, CDR1 SGDLS and CDR2 YYNGEE. The CDR3 loop reads CASSGTKSEQFF. The CDR3 coding sequence is TGTGCCAGCAGCGGGACTAAAAGTGAGCAGTTCTTC.

V gene TRBV19 combines with J gene TRBJ2-1; the D gene is possibly TRBD2 (6 bases). CDR3 length: 21 amino acids. Germline V gene data show CDR1 as LNHDA and CDR2 as SQIVND (reference sequence). Trimming removed 3 bases from V and 5 bases from J, with 32 bases in between. The CDR3 here is CASSMRGLGAGGTLPHNEQFF. In nucleotides, the CDR3 is TGTGCCAGTAGTATGCGGGGCCTCGGGGCCGGCGGGACCCTCCCCCACAATGAGCAGTTCTTC.

This clone was detected only once. V usage is TRBV11-3 and J usage is TRBJ2-1; 9 positions agree with TRBD2. V dropped 5 bases and J dropped 13; count of bases not matched to a gene: 6. The CDR3 is 12 residues long. The germline gives CDR1 SGHNT, CDR2 YENEEA. CDR3 DNA: TGTGCCAGCAGCCAATCGGGACTAGCTCAGTTCTTC. This sequence encodes CASSQSGLAQFF.

The rearrangement joins TRBV5-3 to TRBJ1-6; D remains ambiguous. TRBV5-3 is filed as an ORF, its function uncertain. This CDR3 spans 15 amino acids. V gave up 0 bases and J gave up 3 bases, with 7 bases separating them. The CDR3 loop is CARSLVAVYNSPLHF. The CDR3 nucleotides read TGTGCCAGAAGCTTGGTGGCAGTCTATAATTCACCCCTCCACTTT.

CDR3 DNA: TGTGCCAGCAGCTTCCAGGGGGTAGGAACTGAAGCTTTCTTT. Encoded protein: CASSFQGVGTEAFF. The J gene is TRBJ1-1, the V gene TRBV5-6; 7 nucleotides agree with TRBD1. Per germline, CDR1 SGHDT and CDR2 YYEEEE. V lost 2 bases, J lost 5 bases, and 6 bases stayed unmatched. The CDR3 has 14 amino acids.

The chain recombines TRBV6-5 with TRBJ1-4; 8 bases are a match to TRBD1. With 2 bases clipped from V and 4 bases from J, the junction kept 3 bases outside the gene matches. The CDR3 extends over 15 amino acids. Germline V CDR1 and CDR2: MNHEY, SVGAGI. The CDR3 sequence: CASSYGQGYNEKLFF. The CDR3 coding sequence is TGTGCCAGCAGTTACGGACAGGGCTATAATGAAAAACTGTTTTTT.